This TCR beta chain was observed in a study of a mutant IDH1 vaccine in newly diagnosed glioma. The time point is: week 11, during vaccination. Doses consisted of 300 ug of mutant IDH1 20-mer peptide each, paired with topical imiquimod. Produced via immunoSEQ multiplex PCR; TCRdb's table is partial and in-frame only. The sample includes tens of thousands of clones, under 80% of them seen just once. Points on this clone: Its antigen is not known.

The CDR3 consists of 13 residues. V lost 6 bases to trimming and J lost 3 bases, with 11 bases between them. Sequenced material: PBMCs, taken from a glioma patient whose treatment included an IDH1 peptide vaccine. This receptor was obtained from a young man with glioma. V is TRBV6-7 and J is TRBJ1-1; perhaps TRBD1 as D (5 bases). TRBV6-7 is an open reading frame whose function is uncertain. In DNA, the CDR3 is TGTGCCAGCAGCGCGGGGGGGGACACTGAAGCTTTCTTT. Translation gives CASSAGGDTEAFF.